A selection of T cell receptor beta chains follows, all from one sample in a study of identical twins. Using its own MiXCR run on the 5' RACE reads, TCRdb lists one record per CDR3 protein. The data hold 200,000 to 250,000 distinct CDR3 sequences, with more than 13% observed a single time. The material sequenced was memory (CD45RO+) T cells sorted from blood. The receptors derive from a woman aged 18-29 years in good health. Both conserved end residues are part of each CDR3. A D gene is named only where the DNA matches it firmly. Size tells how often a clone was seen (once, few, many) or the class of an expanded clone, and some rows leave it out.

size	J	D	V	DNA	CDR3
NA	TRBJ2-7	NA	TRBV5-6	TGTGCCAGCAGCTTGGATGACGAGCAGTACTTC	CASSLDDEQYF
NA	TRBJ1-1	NA	TRBV28	TGTGCCAGCAGGACAACAGGGGAAGCTTTCTTT	CASRTTGEAFF
few	TRBJ2-1	NA	TRBV11-3	TGTGCCAGCAGCTTACGACCGGGGAATCTCAATGAGCAGTTCTTC	CASSLRPGNLNEQFF
NA	TRBJ2-1	NA	TRBV7-3	TGTGCCAGCAGCCATGGCGGGGATGAGCAGTTCTTC	CASSHGGDEQFF
NA	TRBJ2-6	NA	TRBV3-1	TGTGCCAGCAGTGGGATTGCAGGGGCCAACGTCCTGACTTTC	CASSGIAGANVLTF
NA	TRBJ2-1	NA	TRBV20-1	TGCAGTGCTAGAGATCGACGGGGGTCGGAGAGGAGTGAGCAGTTCTTC	CSARDRRGSERSEQFF
NA	TRBJ2-1	TRBD2	TRBV5-1	TGCGCCAGCAGCTTGGTAATGGGGGGGAACTACAATGAGCAGTTCTTC	CASSLVMGGNYNEQFF
few	TRBJ1-1	NA	TRBV6-5	TGTGCCAGCAGTCGGGGGAACACTGAAGCTTTCTTT	CASSRGNTEAFF
NA	TRBJ2-7	NA	TRBV5-1	TGCGCCAGCAGCTTGGCCAACCGCGAGCAGTACTTC	CASSLANREQYF
NA	TRBJ1-4	NA	TRBV27	TGTGCCAGCAGTTCCCTAGGGGTGACTAATGAAAAACTGTTTTTT	CASSSLGVTNEKLFF
NA	TRBJ2-1	NA	TRBV3-1	TGTGCCAGCAGCCTTGGCGCCCATACCTACAATGAGCAGTTCTTC	CASSLGAHTYNEQFF
many	TRBJ2-1	TRBD2	TRBV5-1	TGCGCCAGCAGCTCATTACTCCCGGGGACTAGCGGGACTAATGAGCAGTTCTTC	CASSSLLPGTSGTNEQFF
few	TRBJ1-2	NA	TRBV6-2/TRBV6-3	TGTGCCACCGCCCGGGTGGACTATGGCTACACCTTC	CATARVDYGYTF